The 10 T cell receptor beta chains presented below share a single source sample, sequenced in a study of OX40 agonist ivuxolimab in advanced cancers. The data were produced by immunoSEQ multiplex PCR, yet TCRdb's version contains in-frame clones alone and is incomplete. The table has 100,000 to 150,000 clones, 85% to 95% seen once. The source material was CD4+ or CD8+ T cells sorted from blood, sampled in a trial of the OX40 agonist ivuxolimab. Receptor source: an adult with an advanced solid tumor such as melanoma, head and neck, liver or kidney cancer.

The chain joins TRBV5-1 to TRBJ1-3, with no clear D. The CDR3 covers 14 residues. Germline lookup yields CDR1 SGHRS and CDR2 YFSETQ. Between the trimmed V and J ends, which lost 0 bases and 3 bases, there was a span of 7 bases. CDR3 in amino acids: CASSLGTFGNTIYF. CDR3 DNA: TGCGCCAGCAGCTTGGGTACATTTGGAAACACCATATATTTT. Full variable domain (outside the CDR3, taken from reference TRBV5-1 and TRBJ1-3): KAGVTQTPRYLIKTRGQQVTLSCSPISGHRSVSWYQQTPGQGLQFLFEYFSETQRNKGNFPGRFSGRQFSNSRSEMNVSTLELGDSALYLCASSLGTFGNTIYFGEGSWLTVV.

V is TRBV9 and J is TRBJ2-1; 9 positions match TRBD2. CDR1 and CDR2 (germline): SGDLS, YYNGEE. This CDR3 has 16 residues. Trimming at V came to 3 bases and at J to 6 bases, leaving 10 bases not matched to a gene. The CDR3 nucleotides read TGTGCCAGCAGCGCACAACTAGCGGGTTCGGGCAATGAGCAGTTCTTC. Amino acids: CASSAQLAGSGNEQFF.

CDR3 DNA: TGCGCCAGCAGCCCCAAAAGGACAGGAAGACACGAGCAGTACTTC. Its translation is CASSPKRTGRHEQYF. The chain employs TRBV4-3 and TRBJ2-5; 7 bases fit TRBD1. The tail of the sequence fits TRBJ2-7 better, so the J call may be wrong. Germline V gene sequence: CDR1 LGHNA, CDR2 YSLEER. There are 15 residues in the CDR3.

The chain has TRBV28 and TRBJ1-2, with 12 bases matching TRBD1. CDR1 is MDHEN, CDR2 SYDVKM, per germline. With 6 bases clipped from V and 6 bases from J, the junction kept 8 bases outside the gene matches. The CDR3 totals 15 residues. CDR3 in DNA: TGTGCCAGCAGAGGGTCCGGGACAGGGGGCCATGGCTACACCTTC. Protein sequence: CASRGSGTGGHGYTF.

This chain links TRBV9 with TRBJ1-1; D gene ambiguous. The CDR3 is made up of 11 amino acids. The germline V gene encodes CDR1 SGDLS and CDR2 YYNGEE. Deletions cut 4 bases from V and 11 bases from J, with 12 bases between. CDR3 protein: CASSSATAAFF. CDR3 sequence (DNA): TGTGCCAGCAGCTCCGCCACGGCCGCTTTCTTT. The full variable domain, in which reference TRBV9 and TRBJ1-1 provide the parts outside the CDR3, is DSGVTQTPKHLITATGQRVTLRCSPRSGDLSVYWYQQSLDQGLQFLIQYYNGEERAKGNILERFSAQQFPDLHSELNLSSLELGDSALYFCASSSATAAFFGQGTRLTVV.

The chain couples TRBV7-3 to TRBJ2-3; 13 positions match TRBD2. V gave up 0 bases and J gave up 4 bases; unmatched junction bases: 4. Germline V gene sequence: CDR1 SGHTA, CDR2 FQGTGA. The CDR3 runs to 17 residues. The CDR3 reads CASSLTGTSGIADTQYF. DNA of the CDR3: TGTGCCAGCAGCTTAACCGGGACTAGCGGGATCGCAGATACGCAGTATTTT.

V gene TRBV25-1 combines with J gene TRBJ2-7; D is possibly TRBD1 or TRBD2 (6 bases each). The germline CDR1 and CDR2 sequences are MGHDK and SYGVNS. The CDR3 length is 13 residues. Deletions cut 8 bases from V and 6 bases from J, with 17 bases between. CDR3 coding DNA: TGTGCCAGCTGCGGGACACCCGGAGGCGAGCAGTACTTC. This gives the protein CASCGTPGGEQYF.

This clone appeared a single time. V and J are TRBV7-2 and TRBJ2-5; D not resolved. With 4 bases removed from V and 7 bases from J, the gap between germline ends came to 19 bases. The CDR3 has 15 residues. Germline lookup yields CDR1 SGHTA and CDR2 FQGNSA. The chain's CDR3 is CASSSAPGEGGTQYF. The CDR3 DNA reads TGTGCCAGCAGCTCCGCACCAGGCGAAGGCGGGACCCAGTACTTC.

The gene calls are TRBV9 and TRBJ2-7; perhaps TRBD1 as D (6 bases). Trimming left V 4 bases short and J 10 bases short, with 24 bases between. The germline gives CDR1 SGDLS, CDR2 YYNGEE. CDR3 size: 15 residues. The CDR3 sequence is CASSPTFDRDKDQYF. As DNA, the CDR3 is TGTGCCAGCAGCCCAACATTTGACCGGGACAAAGATCAGTACTTC.

The chain joins TRBV27 to TRBJ2-3, with D hard to call. The CDR3 is 13 amino acids. Trimming left V 2 bases short and J 10 bases short, with 13 bases between. Germline V lookup: CDR1 MNHEY, CDR2 SMNVEV (reference sequence). The CDR3 nucleotides are TGTGCCAGCAGTTTACAGCCTCCCGGCGCGCAGTATTTT. This encodes CASSLQPPGAQYF.